Listed below are T cell receptor beta chains from one sample, sequenced in a study of T cells in tuberculosis. Clones were sequenced by immunoSEQ multiplex PCR, and TCRdb holds only the in-frame ones, with some missing. The table lists 33,000 or so clones, nearly 95% of them singletons. The sample taken for sequencing was PBMCs. The receptors shown here come from a donor between 5 and 29 years old with latent tuberculosis or without tuberculosis infection. Both conserved end residues are part of each CDR3. D genes are given only for firm matches. Size is omitted from some rows. Given values are once, few, many or a class for expanded clones.

CDR3 length,J gene,D gene,clone size,V gene,CDR3 DNA,CDR3 protein
14,TRBJ2-7,TRBD1,NA,TRBV7-3,TGTGCCAGCAGCCCACCGGGACAGGTCTACGAGCAGTACTTC,CASSPPGQVYEQYF
18,TRBJ1-4,NA,NA,TRBV4-2,TGTGCCAGCAGCCAAAAGAGGGGGGGAAAGGCAACTAATGAAAAACTGTTTTTT,CASSQKRGGKATNEKLFF
17,TRBJ2-7,TRBD1,NA,TRBV30,TGTGCCTGGAGCCTAGAGCTGGGACAGAAAGAAACCTACGAGCAGTACTTC,CAWSLELGQKETYEQYF
13,TRBJ2-7,NA,NA,TRBV27,TGTGCCAGCAGTTTAGGTAGCGGCTACGAGCAGTACTTC,CASSLGSGYEQYF
16,TRBJ2-2,NA,NA,TRBV9,TGTGCCAGCAGCAAGCTGGGGGGGCCCCCCGCCGGGGAGCTGTTTTTT,CASSKLGGPPAGELFF
13,TRBJ1-1,NA,NA,TRBV7-9,TGTGCCGGGAGGATGGGGGTGAACACTGAAGCTTTCTTT,CAGRMGVNTEAFF
15,TRBJ1-3,NA,NA,TRBV27,TGTGCCAGCAGTTTCTCCGGGGATTCTGGAAACACCATATATTTT,CASSFSGDSGNTIYF
14,TRBJ2-1,TRBD1,NA,TRBV11-3,TGTGCCAGCAGCAATCGACAGGGAGTCGGTGAGCAGTTCTTC,CASSNRQGVGEQFF
15,TRBJ2-7,TRBD2,NA,TRBV5-1,TGCGCCAGCAGCTTGGCTCCGACGGGGGGCTACGAGCAGTACTTC,CASSLAPTGGYEQYF
17,TRBJ1-6,NA,NA,TRBV7-8,TGTGCCAGCAGCTTAGAGGGACACAGTGGCCATAATTCACCCCTCCACTTT,CASSLEGHSGHNSPLHF
12,TRBJ2-2,NA,NA,TRBV7-2,TGTGCCAGCAGGTTGCTACCCGGGGAGCTGTTTTTT,CASRLLPGELFF
13,TRBJ1-1,TRBD1,NA,TRBV5-5,TGTGCCAGCAGCTTGGGGGAGGACAGGGGAGCTTTCTTT,CASSLGEDRGAFF
13,TRBJ2-7,NA,NA,TRBV5-1,TGCGCCAGCAGCGAGGGACTCGCCTACGAGCAGTACTTC,CASSEGLAYEQYF
15,TRBJ1-1,NA,NA,TRBV5-8,TGTGCCAGCAGCTTGGCCTTAAGGGAGTTGGTGGAGGCTTTCTTT,CASSLALRELVEAFF
12,TRBJ2-7,NA,NA,TRBV5-4,TGTGCCAGCAGAAATCCGGGAAGGGAGCAGTACTTC,CASRNPGREQYF
14,TRBJ2-7,TRBD1,NA,TRBV7-9,TGTGCCAGCAGCTCGGGACAGGGGGCCTACGAGCAGTACTTC,CASSSGQGAYEQYF
16,TRBJ2-1,TRBD1,NA,TRBV6-5,TGTGCCAGCAGTTACTATGGACAGGGGGCCGGCAATGAGCAGTTCTTC,CASSYYGQGAGNEQFF
15,TRBJ1-1,TRBD1,NA,TRBV7-2,TGTGCCAGCAGCTGGACAGGGGGTTCAATGGCTGAAGCTTTCTTT,CASSWTGGSMAEAFF
13,TRBJ1-3,NA,NA,TRBV18,TGTGCCAGCTCACCCTCAGGGATCAACACCATATATTTT,CASSPSGINTIYF
15,TRBJ1-1,TRBD1,NA,TRBV19,TGTGCCAGTAGTATTGGTGGACAGGGGCGAACTGAAGCTTTCTTT,CASSIGGQGRTEAFF
15,TRBJ1-2,NA,NA,TRBV19,TGTGCCAGTAGTATTGGGCAGGGGCCGGCCTATGGCTACACCTTC,CASSIGQGPAYGYTF
13,TRBJ1-5,NA,NA,TRBV19,TGTGCCAGTAGTATAGACGGGGTCCGGCCCCAGCATTTT,CASSIDGVRPQHF
11,TRBJ1-2,NA,NA,TRBV2,TGTGCCAGCAGTACAGGGTTTGGCTACACCTTC,CASSTGFGYTF
14,TRBJ1-2,TRBD1,NA,TRBV6-5,TGTGCCAGCAGCTATCAAACCGGGACAGCCCATTACACCTTC,CASSYQTGTAHYTF
16,TRBJ1-2,NA,once,TRBV5-6,TGTGCCAGCAGCTTTAGGGGGTTGGAGTATAACTATGGCTACACCTTC,CASSFRGLEYNYGYTF
15,TRBJ1-2,TRBD1,NA,TRBV6-6,TGTGCCAGCAGTTACATAAACCGGGACAGGTATGGCTACACCTTC,CASSYINRDRYGYTF
13,TRBJ2-7,NA,once,TRBV5-4,TGTGCCAGCTCGACAGGGACTTCCTACGAGCAGTACTTC,CASSTGTSYEQYF
14,TRBJ2-2,NA,NA,TRBV11-2,TGTGCCAGCAGCTTAGCGGACTACACCGGGGAGCTGTTTTTT,CASSLADYTGELFF
14,TRBJ1-5,NA,NA,TRBV2,TGTGCCAGCTGCTTATTCGGTAGCAATCAGCCCCAGCATTTT,CASCLFGSNQPQHF